This TCR beta chain was found in a study of T cell repertoires in cytomegalovirus infection. On the study more broadly: Well-studied HLA-B-restricted CMV epitopes were used in the study alongside recently identified HLA-C-restricted ones. CMV infection together with matching HLA type was indicated by public TCR beta signatures.

TCRdb ran MiXCR on the reads and lists one entry per CDR3 protein. The sample yields about a million distinct CDR3 sequences, less than 40% seen once. Of note for this clonotype: The antigen is not known.

J gave up 0 bases and V 0 bases, and 7 bases lay outside the gene matches. The CDR3 totals 17 residues. Germline assignment: CDR1 MNHEY and CDR2 SVGAGI. Study-wide results and limits: Public TCR beta family frequency separated CMV-and-HLA carriers, including in an independent cohort. Across the ex vivo response, the dominant clonotypes were HLA-C-restricted CMV-specific TCR beta clonotypes.

Sequencing used cultured CD8+ T cells from PBMCs, obtained from culture after CMV antigen stimulation. This chain uses TRBV6-5 with TRBJ1-1, with 7 bases matching TRBD1. The clonotype was recovered from a human donor in good health (CMV status not recorded). Some clones in this sample may be carry-over from other donors' samples. CDR3 bases: TGTGCCAGCAGTTACTCGGCTCAGGGGGGGATGAACACTGAAGCTTTCTTT. It yields the protein CASSYSAQGGMNTEAFF.